This T cell receptor beta chain was documented in a study of human T cells and chemical hapten exposure. Looking at the study overall: The cohort included alopecia areata under or over 50% scalp, totalis and universalis.

Time point of the sample: patch test 1, 2 weeks after DPC sensitization. The treatment: therapeutic diphenylcyclopropenone sensitization with weekly scalp DPC. This CDR3 region has 17 residues. V trimming: 5 bases; J trimming: 1 base; junction bases outside the gene matches: 14. Germline V CDR1 and CDR2: SEHNR, FQNEAQ (reference sequence). Library construction involved attaching unique molecular identifiers to individual cDNA molecules, which allowed quantitative, reproducible TCR counting. TCRdb reprocessed the RACE reads via MiXCR and lists one record per CDR3 protein. Seen here are 45,000 to 70,000 distinct CDR3 sequences, about 9.3% observed once, and the top ten hold 10% to 15%.

V and J are TRBV7-9 and TRBJ2-7; 7 bases agree with TRBD1. The sequence came from a woman between 35 and 50 years old with alopecia areata. Some clones in this sample may be carry-over from other donors' samples. The material was whole blood, obtained in connection with sensitization to the hapten diphenylcyclopropenone (DPC). The CDR3 coding sequence is TGTGCCAGCAGCCCCTCCCCGACAGGGATCAAGTCCTACGAGCAGTACTTC. Its protein product is CASSPSPTGIKSYEQYF.